This T cell receptor (beta chain) was sequenced in a study of blood T cell repertoires in COVID-19. At the level of the study: Sample material is recorded as cDNA or gDNA derived from T cells, B-cell-depleted T cells, or PBMCs.

Germline V gives CDR1 SGHNT, CDR2 YENEEA. The V gene end was trimmed by 4 bases and the J gene end by 4 bases; junction bases not matched to a gene: 4. The CDR3 extends over 16 amino acids. During active infection, Seattle patients enrolled and were then monitored through disease. The protocol was immunoSEQ multiplex PCR, while the TCRdb copy is restricted to in-frame clones and leaves out a portion. The table lists some 220,000 clones, more than 80% of them singletons. The clonotype originates from a woman between 25 and 40 years old with COVID-19, enrolled during active disease. The chain joins TRBV11-3 to TRBJ2-1, with TRBD2 identical over 13 bases. Sequencing input: peripheral blood. CDR3 protein: CASSWGTSGAYNEQFF. Written as DNA, the CDR3 is TGTGCCAGCAGCTGGGGGACTAGCGGGGCTTACAATGAGCAGTTCTTC.